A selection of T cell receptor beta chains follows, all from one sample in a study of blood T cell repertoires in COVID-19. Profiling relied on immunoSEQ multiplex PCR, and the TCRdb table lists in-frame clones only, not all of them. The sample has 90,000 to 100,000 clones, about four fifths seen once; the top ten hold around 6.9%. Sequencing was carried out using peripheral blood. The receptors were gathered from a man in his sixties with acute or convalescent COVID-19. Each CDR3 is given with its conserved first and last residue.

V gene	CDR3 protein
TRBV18	CASSPKQLRNQPQHF
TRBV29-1	CSVLTGMKTEAFF
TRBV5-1	CASSLGGPRSSYTF
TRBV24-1	CATSAVDRGTYNEQFF
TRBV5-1	CASSLGVTGEETQYF
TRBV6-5	CASRPAQLYGYTF
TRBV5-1	CASSLAAGEYEQYF
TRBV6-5	CASSYRDYYQETQYF
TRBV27	CATAPRGGQPQHF
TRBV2	CASRRGQTNEKLFF
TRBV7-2	CASSPGLAGVNEQFF
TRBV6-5	CASHSGQTDGAF
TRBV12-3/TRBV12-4	CASSFEGRNGYTF
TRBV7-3	CASSSQGRTEAFF
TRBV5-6	CASSRRQGEIVRNYGYTF
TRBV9	CASSPRTSVNTGELFF
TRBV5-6	CASSVGQGHGYTF
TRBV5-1	CASSLTPGTGDYGYTF
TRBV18	CASSPLGQGSEKLFF
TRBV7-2	CASSFTENYGYTF
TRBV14	CASSQEGGTDTQYF
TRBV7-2	CASSPLAGSDTQYF
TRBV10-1	CASNGPSSGGANTEAFF
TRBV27	CASSFSGTGPGYTF
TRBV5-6	CASSFRGTYSNQPQHF